This T cell receptor beta chain was captured in a study of blood T cells in healthy people across ages. Study-wide findings and caveats: Estimated diversity, derived from one million T cells, was regarded as an underestimate. Per million T cells, the diversity of TCR beta decreased roughly linearly as age advanced.

This clonotype was observed many times. Its antigen is still unknown. CDR3 length: 16 residues. V was pared by 6 bases and J by 1 base, with 8 bases of the junction left unmatched. The germline V gene encodes CDR1 SEHNR and CDR2 FQNEAQ (reference sequence). A second PCR of roughly 7 to 11 cycles used a sample-barcoded 5' primer and a J-beta primer mix. TCRdb used MiXCR to reprocess the 5' RACE reads, holding one entry per CDR3 protein. The sample includes roughly 680,000 distinct CDR3 sequences, about 52% of them seen just once. V and J are TRBV7-9 and TRBJ2-5; 10 nucleotides align to TRBD2. Sequenced material: blood. This sequence originates from a woman aged 55-70 years in good health. The CDR3 sequence is CASSVTWTSGQETQYF. The CDR3 DNA sequence: TGTGCCAGCAGTGTAACCTGGACTAGCGGCCAAGAGACCCAGTACTTC. The complete variable domain, with remaining parts taken from reference TRBV7-9 and TRBJ2-5, reads DTGVSQNPRHKITKRGQNVTFRCDPISEHNRLYWYRQTLGQGPEFLTYFQNEAQLEKSRLLSDRFSAERPKGSFSTLEIQRTEQGDSAMYLCASSVTWTSGQETQYFGPGTRLLVL.